Here is one T cell receptor (beta chain) with its context. Profiling relied on immunoSEQ multiplex PCR, and the TCRdb table lists in-frame clones only, not all of them. The table shows tens of thousands of clones, with roughly 91% occurring only once. This sample is part of a study of T cell changes during pregnancy in multiple sclerosis. Germline values: CDR1 LNHNV, CDR2 YYDKDF (reference sequence). This CDR3 is built from 14 residues. Trimming took off 4 bases at V and 10 bases at J, with 16 bases between the two ends. The sequencing used peripheral blood, collected in the third trimester of pregnancy. This receptor was identified in a female donor with multiple sclerosis, enrolled in a pregnancy study. The rearrangement joins TRBV15 to TRBJ1-4; D is uncertain. Here the CDR3 reads CATSNPTPAGKLFF. CDR3 nucleotide sequence: TGTGCCACCAGCAATCCGACCCCCGCGGGAAAACTGTTTTTT.